The 3 T cell receptor beta chains listed next were all sequenced from one sample in a study of cytomegalovirus exposure and HLA in healthy donors (dated by TCRdb to about 2017). Library generation was performed with the immunoSEQ multiplex PCR assay. A mixture of 60 forward primers for TCR Vbeta segments and 13 reverse primers for TCR Jbeta segments was used in the multiplex PCR. TCRdb limited this immuneACCESS table to in-frame rearrangements with V and J called. A share of clones is missing; checked studies link under half to unresolved V genes, and the rest is unexplained. This sample has 100,000 or so clones in its table, and 70% to 85% of those were observed once. Clones ranked in the top ten supply 2.5% to 3.5% of the sample. The sequenced material came from PBMCs. These receptors all come from a woman between 40 and 50 years old in good health and CMV-seronegative.

CDR3 sequence (DNA): TGTGCCAGCAGTCAGACCCCAGGAGAGGGAAATGGCTACACCTTC. Translated, it gives CASSQTPGEGNGYTF. The chain carries TRBV6-1 and TRBJ1-2; unclear D gene. Germline CDR1 and CDR2: MNHNS and SASEGT. V shed 5 bases and J shed 6 bases, with 19 bases lying between them. This CDR3 spans 15 amino acids.

This rearrangement joins TRBV29-1 to TRBJ2-1; 13 bases agree with TRBD2. Germline CDR1 SQVTM, CDR2 ANQGSEA. This CDR3 spans 18 amino acids. V dropped 0 bases and J dropped 6; count of bases not matched to a gene: 11. The CDR3 bases are TGCAGCGTTGAAGATGGGGACAGACTAGCGGGGGGAAGCAATGAGCAGTTCTTC. Protein: CSVEDGDRLAGGSNEQFF.

The J gene is TRBJ2-7, the V gene TRBV5-1; D ambiguous. The germline CDR1 and CDR2 sequences are SGHRS and YFSETQ. This CDR3 spans 14 amino acids. V was trimmed by 4 bases and J by 2 bases, leaving 13 bases between them. In nucleotides, the CDR3 is TGCGCCAGCAGCGGAGCCCGGCCACCCTACGAGCAGTACTTC. Protein: CASSGARPPYEQYF.